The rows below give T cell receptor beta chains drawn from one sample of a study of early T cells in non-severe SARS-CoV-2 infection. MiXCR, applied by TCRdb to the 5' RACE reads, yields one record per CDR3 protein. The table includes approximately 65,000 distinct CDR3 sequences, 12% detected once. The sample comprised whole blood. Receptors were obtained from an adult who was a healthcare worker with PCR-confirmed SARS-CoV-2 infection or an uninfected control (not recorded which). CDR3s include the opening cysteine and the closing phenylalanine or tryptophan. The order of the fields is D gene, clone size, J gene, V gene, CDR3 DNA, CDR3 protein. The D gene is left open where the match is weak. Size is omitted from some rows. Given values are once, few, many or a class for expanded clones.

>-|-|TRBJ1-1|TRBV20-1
TGCAGTGCTAGGCGACGGGAAGCTTTCTTT
CSARRREAFF
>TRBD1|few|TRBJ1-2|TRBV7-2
TGTGCCAGCAGCTTAGCGCAGGGGGGAGGCTATGGCTACACCTTC
CASSLAQGGGYGYTF
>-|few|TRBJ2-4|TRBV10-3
TGTGCCATCAGTAGCCAGGGTAGTTTCGCCAAAAACATTCAGTACTTC
CAISSQGSFAKNIQYF
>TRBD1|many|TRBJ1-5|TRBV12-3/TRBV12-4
TGTGCCAGCAGCCGAACGATGGGACAGGGGCTGAATTTT
CASSRTMGQGLNF
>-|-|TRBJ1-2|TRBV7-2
TGTGCCAGCAGTCCCCAGCCAAACTATGGCTACACCTTC
CASSPQPNYGYTF
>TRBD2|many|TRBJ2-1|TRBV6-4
TGTGCCAGCAGTTTAGCGGGGGGTACGGATGAGCAGTTCTTC
CASSLAGGTDEQFF
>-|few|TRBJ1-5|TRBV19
TGTGCCAGTAGTCCCTCGGCGCGACAGGGCAATCAGCCCCAGCATTTT
CASSPSARQGNQPQHF
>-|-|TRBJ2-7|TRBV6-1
TGTGCCAGCAGGGCGTCTTCGGCCCCCGAGCAGTACTTC
CASRASSAPEQYF
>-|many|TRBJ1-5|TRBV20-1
TGCAGTGCTAGTTCTAGCAATCAGCCCCAGCATTTT
CSASSSNQPQHF
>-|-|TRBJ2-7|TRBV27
TGTGCCAGCAGGAGACCAGGCACCTACGAGCAGTACTTC
CASRRPGTYEQYF
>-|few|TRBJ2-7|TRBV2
TGTGCCAGCAGCGGCCCCAGAGGGTACGAGCAGTACTTC
CASSGPRGYEQYF